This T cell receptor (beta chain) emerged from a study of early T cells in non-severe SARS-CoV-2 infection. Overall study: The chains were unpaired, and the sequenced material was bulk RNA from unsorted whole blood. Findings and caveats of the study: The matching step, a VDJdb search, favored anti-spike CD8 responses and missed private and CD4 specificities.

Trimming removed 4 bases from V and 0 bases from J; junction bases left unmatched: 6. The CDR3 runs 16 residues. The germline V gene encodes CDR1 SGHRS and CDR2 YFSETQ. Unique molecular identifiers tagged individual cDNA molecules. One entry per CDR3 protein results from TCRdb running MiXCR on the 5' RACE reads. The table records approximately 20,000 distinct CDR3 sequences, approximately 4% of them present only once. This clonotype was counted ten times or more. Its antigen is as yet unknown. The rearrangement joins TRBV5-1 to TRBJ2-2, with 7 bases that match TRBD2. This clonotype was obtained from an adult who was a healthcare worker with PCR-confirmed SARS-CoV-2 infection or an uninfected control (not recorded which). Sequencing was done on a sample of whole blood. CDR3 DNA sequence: TGCGCCAGCAGCGGGAGCGGGGCGCCGAACACCGGGGAGCTGTTTTTT. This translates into CASSGSGAPNTGELFF.